This TCR beta chain is drawn from a study of long-term antiretroviral therapy in people with HIV. Sequencing used immunoSEQ v3.0 at survey level. TCRdb's table, derived via immunoSEQ multiplex PCR, lists solely in-frame clones and lacks some. The table has 20,000 or so clones, 86% seen once; the top ten hold approximately 10%. The TCR comes from a man aged 35 to 55 with HIV. The sample here was unsorted PBMCs, taken 0.5 years after starting antiretroviral therapy.

CDR3 bases: TGTGCCAGCAGCGTAGGTCAGGGATTACCCGGGGAGCTGTTTTTT. This gives the protein CASSVGQGLPGELFF. The rearrangement links TRBV9 to TRBJ2-2; maybe TRBD1 (5 bases). Trimming shortened V by 0 bases and J by 6 bases, and 12 bases separated the two germline ends. Germline assignment: CDR1 SGDLS and CDR2 YYNGEE. This CDR3 spans 15 amino acids.